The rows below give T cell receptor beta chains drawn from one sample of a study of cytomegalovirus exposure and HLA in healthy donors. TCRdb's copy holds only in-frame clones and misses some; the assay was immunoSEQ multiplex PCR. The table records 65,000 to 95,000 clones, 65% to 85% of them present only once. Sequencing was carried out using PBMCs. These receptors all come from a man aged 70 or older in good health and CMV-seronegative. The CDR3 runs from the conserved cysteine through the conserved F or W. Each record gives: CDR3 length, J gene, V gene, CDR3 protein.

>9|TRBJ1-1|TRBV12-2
CASRCGAFF
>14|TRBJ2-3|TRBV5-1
CASSFGQLTDTQYF
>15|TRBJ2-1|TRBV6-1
CASSDRTSGSGEQFF
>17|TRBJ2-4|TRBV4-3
CASSQEGWETAKNIQYF
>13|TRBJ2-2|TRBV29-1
CSVKGDRTGELFF
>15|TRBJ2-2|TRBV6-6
CASSYTPSNTGELFF
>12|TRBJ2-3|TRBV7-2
CASSFRPGTQYF
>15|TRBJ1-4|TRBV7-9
CASSFGTGTNEKLFF
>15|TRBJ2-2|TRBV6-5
CASGLGTGATGELFF
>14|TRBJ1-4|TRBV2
CASSDGGSFEKLFF
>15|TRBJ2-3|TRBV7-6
CASSSGGAGTDTQYF